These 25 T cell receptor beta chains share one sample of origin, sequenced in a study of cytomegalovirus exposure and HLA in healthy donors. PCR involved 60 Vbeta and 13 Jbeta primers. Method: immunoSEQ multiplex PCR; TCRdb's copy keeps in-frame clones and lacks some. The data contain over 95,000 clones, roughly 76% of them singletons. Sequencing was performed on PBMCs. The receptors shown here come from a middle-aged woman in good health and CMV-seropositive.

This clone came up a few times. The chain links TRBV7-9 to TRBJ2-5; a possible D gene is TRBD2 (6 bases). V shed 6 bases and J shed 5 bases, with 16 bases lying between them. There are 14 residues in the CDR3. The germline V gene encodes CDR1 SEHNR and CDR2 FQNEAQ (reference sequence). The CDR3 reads CASRMEGSIETQYF. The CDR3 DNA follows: TGTGCCAGCAGGATGGAGGGGTCCATCGAGACCCAGTACTTC.

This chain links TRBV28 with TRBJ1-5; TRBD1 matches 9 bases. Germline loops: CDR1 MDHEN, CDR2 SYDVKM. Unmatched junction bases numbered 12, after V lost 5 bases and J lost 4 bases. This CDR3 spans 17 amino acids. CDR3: CASSTYSGTGWNQPQHF. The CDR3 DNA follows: TGTGCCAGCAGTACATACTCCGGGACAGGGTGGAATCAGCCCCAGCATTTT.

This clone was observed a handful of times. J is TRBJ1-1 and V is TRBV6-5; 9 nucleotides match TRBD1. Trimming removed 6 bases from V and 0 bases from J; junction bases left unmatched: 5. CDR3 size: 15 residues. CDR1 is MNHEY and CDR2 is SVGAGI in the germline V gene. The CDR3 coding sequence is TGTGCCAGCAGGCTCGACAGGGGGGTGAACACTGAAGCTTTCTTT. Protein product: CASRLDRGVNTEAFF.

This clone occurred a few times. The CDR3 loop is CASTLDTGVSDGYTF. As DNA, the CDR3 is TGCGCCAGCACCCTAGACACGGGGGTGTCTGACGGCTACACCTTC. The chain is built from TRBV5-1 and TRBJ1-2, with a possible D match to TRBD1 (5 bases). Per the germline V gene, CDR1 is SGHRS and CDR2 is YFSETQ. The CDR3 is 15 residues long. Trimming cost V 6 bases and J 8 bases, with 23 bases left between them.

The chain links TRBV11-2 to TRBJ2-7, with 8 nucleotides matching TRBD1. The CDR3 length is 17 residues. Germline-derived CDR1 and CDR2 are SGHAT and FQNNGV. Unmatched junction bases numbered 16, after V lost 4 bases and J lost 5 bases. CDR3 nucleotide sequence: TGTGCCAGCAGCTCCTCATACCCCGGGACAGGTTACAACGAGCAGTACTTC. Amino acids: CASSSSYPGTGYNEQYF.

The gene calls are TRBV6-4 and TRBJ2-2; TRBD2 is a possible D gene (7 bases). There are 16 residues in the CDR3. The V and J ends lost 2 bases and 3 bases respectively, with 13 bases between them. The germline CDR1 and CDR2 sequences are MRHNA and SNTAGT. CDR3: CASSDTGGADTGELFF. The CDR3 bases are TGTGCCAGCAGTGACACGGGGGGCGCGGACACCGGGGAGCTGTTTTTT.

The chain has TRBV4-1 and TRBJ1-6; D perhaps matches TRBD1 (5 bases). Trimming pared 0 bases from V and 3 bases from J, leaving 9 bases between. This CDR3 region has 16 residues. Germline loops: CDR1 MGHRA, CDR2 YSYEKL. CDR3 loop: CASSQDGASYNSPLHF. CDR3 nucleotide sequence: TGCGCCAGCAGCCAAGATGGGGCAAGCTATAATTCACCCCTCCACTTT.

The CDR3 DNA reads TGTGCCAGCAGGGTCGGGGGTAGGGGAAACACCATATATTTT. It specifies CASRVGGRGNTIYF. The chain uses TRBV6-5 and TRBJ1-3; weak D call: TRBD1 (5 bases). The CDR3 sequence is 14 residues long. The V gene lost 6 bases and the J gene lost 4 bases, with 13 bases spanning the gap. Germline CDR1 reads MNHEY; CDR2 reads SVGAGI.

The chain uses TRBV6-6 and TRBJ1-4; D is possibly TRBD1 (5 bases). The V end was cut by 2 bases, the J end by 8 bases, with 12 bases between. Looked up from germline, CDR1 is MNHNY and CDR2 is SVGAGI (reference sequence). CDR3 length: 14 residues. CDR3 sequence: CASSYPLNREKLFF. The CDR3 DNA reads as TGTGCCAGCAGTTACCCCCTAAACAGGGAAAAACTGTTTTTT.

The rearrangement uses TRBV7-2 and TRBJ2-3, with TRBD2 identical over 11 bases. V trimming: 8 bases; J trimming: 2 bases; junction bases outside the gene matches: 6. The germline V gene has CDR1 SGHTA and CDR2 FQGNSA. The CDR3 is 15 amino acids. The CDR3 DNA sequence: TGTGCCAGCGGCTATAGCGGGGGGGCCACAGATACGCAGTATTTT. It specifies CASGYSGGATDTQYF.

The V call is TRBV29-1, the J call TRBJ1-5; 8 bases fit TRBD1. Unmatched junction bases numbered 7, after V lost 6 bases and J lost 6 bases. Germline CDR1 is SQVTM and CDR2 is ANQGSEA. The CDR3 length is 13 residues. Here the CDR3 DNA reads TGCAGCGTCGTGGACAGGGAGGGTCAGCCCCAGCATTTT. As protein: CSVVDREGQPQHF.

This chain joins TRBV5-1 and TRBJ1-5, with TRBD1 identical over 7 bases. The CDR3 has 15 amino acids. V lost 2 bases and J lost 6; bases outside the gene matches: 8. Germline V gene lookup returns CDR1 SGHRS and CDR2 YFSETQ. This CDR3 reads CASSLETGVGQPQHF. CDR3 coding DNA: TGCGCCAGCAGCTTAGAAACAGGGGTTGGTCAGCCCCAGCATTTT.

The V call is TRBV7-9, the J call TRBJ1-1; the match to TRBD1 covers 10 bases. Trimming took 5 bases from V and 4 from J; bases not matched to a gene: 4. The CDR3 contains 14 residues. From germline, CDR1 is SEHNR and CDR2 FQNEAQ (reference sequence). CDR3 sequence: CASSVGQGSTEAFF. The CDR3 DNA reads TGTGCCAGCAGCGTGGGACAGGGGAGCACTGAAGCTTTCTTT. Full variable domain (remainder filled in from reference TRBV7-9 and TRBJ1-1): DTGVSQNPRHKITKRGQNVTFRCDPISEHNRLYWYRQTLGQGPEFLTYFQNEAQLEKSRLLSDRFSAERPKGSFSTLEIQRTEQGDSAMYLCASSVGQGSTEAFFGQGTRLTVV.

In DNA, the CDR3 is TGTGCCAGCAGCATTCCCGGACAGGGGGGAAACACCATATATTTT. Its translation is CASSIPGQGGNTIYF. The chain recombines TRBV21-1 with TRBJ1-3; the table gives TRBD1 as D, unverified against the DNA. TRBV21-1 is noted as a pseudogene. This CDR3 spans 15 amino acids.

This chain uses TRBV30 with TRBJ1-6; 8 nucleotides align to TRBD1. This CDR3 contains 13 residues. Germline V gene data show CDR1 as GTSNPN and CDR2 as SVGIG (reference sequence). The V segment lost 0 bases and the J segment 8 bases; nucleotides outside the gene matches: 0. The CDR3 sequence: CAWSVQGDSPLHF. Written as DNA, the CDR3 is TGTGCCTGGAGTGTACAGGGGGATTCACCCCTCCACTTT.

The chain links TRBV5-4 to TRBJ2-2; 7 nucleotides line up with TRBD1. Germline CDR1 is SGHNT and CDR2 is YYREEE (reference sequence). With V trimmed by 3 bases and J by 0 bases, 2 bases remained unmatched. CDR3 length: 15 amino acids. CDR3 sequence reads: CASSWGQSNTGELFF. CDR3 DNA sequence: TGTGCCAGCAGCTGGGGACAGTCGAACACCGGGGAGCTGTTTTTT.

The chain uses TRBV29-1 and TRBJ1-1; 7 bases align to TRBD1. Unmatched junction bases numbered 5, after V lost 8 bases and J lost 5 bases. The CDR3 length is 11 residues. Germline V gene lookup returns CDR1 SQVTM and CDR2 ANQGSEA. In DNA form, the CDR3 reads TGCAGCCTTAGCAGGGGGACTGAAGCTTTCTTT. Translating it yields CSLSRGTEAFF.

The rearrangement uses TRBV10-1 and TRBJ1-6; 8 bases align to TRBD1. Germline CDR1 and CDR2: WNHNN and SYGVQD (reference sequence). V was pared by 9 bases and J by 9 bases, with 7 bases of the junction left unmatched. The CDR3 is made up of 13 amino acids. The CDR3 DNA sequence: TGCGCCAGACCGACAGGGGTACGTTCACCCCTCCACTTT. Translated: CARPTGVRSPLHF.

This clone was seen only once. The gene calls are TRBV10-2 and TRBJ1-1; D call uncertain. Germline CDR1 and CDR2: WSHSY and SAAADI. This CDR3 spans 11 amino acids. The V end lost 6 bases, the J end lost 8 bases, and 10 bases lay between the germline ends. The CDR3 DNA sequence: TGCGCCAGCAGCGCCATGAGGGAAGCTTTCTTT. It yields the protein CASSAMREAFF.

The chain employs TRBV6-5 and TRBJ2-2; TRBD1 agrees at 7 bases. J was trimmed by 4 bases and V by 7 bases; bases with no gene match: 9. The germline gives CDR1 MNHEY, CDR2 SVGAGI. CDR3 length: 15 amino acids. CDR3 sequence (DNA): TGTGCCAGCACCCTCGGGACAGCATTCACCGGGGAGCTGTTTTTT. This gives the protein CASTLGTAFTGELFF.

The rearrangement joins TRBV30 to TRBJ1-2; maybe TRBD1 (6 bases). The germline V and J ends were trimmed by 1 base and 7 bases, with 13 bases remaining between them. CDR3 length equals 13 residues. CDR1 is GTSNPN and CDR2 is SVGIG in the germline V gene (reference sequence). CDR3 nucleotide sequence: TGTGCCTGGAGTGGGGGAGGGGGGACTGGCTACACCTTC. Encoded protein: CAWSGGGGTGYTF.

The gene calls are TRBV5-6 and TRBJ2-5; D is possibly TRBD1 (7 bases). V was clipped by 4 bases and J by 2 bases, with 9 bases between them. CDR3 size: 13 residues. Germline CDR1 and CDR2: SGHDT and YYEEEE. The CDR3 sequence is CASSAGQQETQYF. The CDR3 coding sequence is TGTGCCAGCAGCGCGGGACAGCAAGAGACCCAGTACTTC. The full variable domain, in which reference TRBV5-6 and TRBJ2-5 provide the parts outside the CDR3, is DAGVTQSPTHLIKTRGQQVTLRCSPKSGHDTVSWYQQALGQGPQFIFQYYEEEERQRGNFPDRFSGHQFPNYSSELNVNALLLGDSALYLCASSAGQQETQYFGPGTRLLVL.

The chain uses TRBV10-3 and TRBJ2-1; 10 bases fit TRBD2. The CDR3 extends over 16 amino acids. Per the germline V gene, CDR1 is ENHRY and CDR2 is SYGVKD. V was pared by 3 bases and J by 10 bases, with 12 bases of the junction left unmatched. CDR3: CAISEAKLAGSGEQFF. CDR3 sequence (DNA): TGTGCCATCAGTGAAGCAAAACTAGCGGGGAGTGGGGAGCAGTTCTTC.

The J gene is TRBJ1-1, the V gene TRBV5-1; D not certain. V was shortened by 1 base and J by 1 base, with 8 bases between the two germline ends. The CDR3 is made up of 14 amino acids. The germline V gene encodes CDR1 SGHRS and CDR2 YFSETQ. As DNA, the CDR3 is TGCGCCAGCAGCTTGTACCAGGCGAACACTGAAGCTTTCTTT. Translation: CASSLYQANTEAFF.

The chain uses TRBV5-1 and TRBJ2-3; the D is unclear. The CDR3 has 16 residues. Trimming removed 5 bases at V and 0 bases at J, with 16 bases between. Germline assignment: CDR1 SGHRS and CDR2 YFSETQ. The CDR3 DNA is TGCGCCAGCAGGGTCGGTGTCTTCACTAGCACAGATACGCAGTATTTT. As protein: CASRVGVFTSTDTQYF.